The 10 T cell receptor beta chains given below trace back to one sample, sequenced in a study of blood T cell repertoires in COVID-19. Produced via immunoSEQ multiplex PCR; TCRdb's table is partial and in-frame only. Here the sample spans around 93,000 clones, over 70% being singletons. Sequencing was done on a sample of peripheral blood. These receptors were collected from a man between 60 and 75 years old with acute or convalescent COVID-19.

The chain uses TRBV6-2 or TRBV6-3 and TRBJ2-6; possibly TRBD1 for D (6 bases). The CDR3 loop spans 19 amino acids. CDR1 and CDR2 (germline): MNHEY, SVGEGT. V lost 2 bases, J lost 0 bases, and 17 bases lay in between. This chain's CDR3 is CASSYPGDTFFSGANVLTF. CDR3 sequence (DNA): TGTGCCAGCAGTTACCCCGGGGACACGTTTTTCTCTGGGGCCAACGTCCTGACTTTC.

This clone was observed a few times. V is TRBV7-9 and J is TRBJ1-1; D remains unclear. The CDR3 runs 12 residues. Trimming pared 10 bases from V and 0 bases from J, leaving 9 bases between. The germline V gene has CDR1 SEHNR and CDR2 FQNEAQ (reference sequence). The CDR3 sequence is CATPGMNTEAFF. CDR3 nucleotides: TGTGCCACCCCGGGGATGAACACTGAAGCTTTCTTT.

This sequence joins TRBV6-5 and TRBJ1-3; D possibly corresponds to TRBD1 (6 bases). Germline assignment: CDR1 MNHEY and CDR2 SVGAGI. V lost 5 bases to trimming and J lost 0 bases, with 11 bases between them. CDR3 length: 15 amino acids. This chain's CDR3 is CASSTGQFSGNTIYF. CDR3 DNA: TGTGCCAGCAGTACCGGACAGTTCTCTGGAAACACCATATATTTT.

This clone has a handful of counts. The chain employs TRBV3-1 (or the pseudogene TRBV3-2) and TRBJ2-1; 9 positions match TRBD2. Per the germline V gene, CDR1 is LGHDT and CDR2 is YNNKEL (reference sequence). The V segment lost 5 bases and the J segment 1 base; nucleotides outside the gene matches: 3. The CDR3 has 15 amino acids. CDR3: CASSDGLASYNEQFF. DNA for the CDR3: TGTGCCAGCAGCGATGGACTAGCGTCCTACAATGAGCAGTTCTTC.

This clone was seen more than once but under ten times. A junction end diverges from the germline sequence, so it may reflect a read error. The J gene is TRBJ1-5, the V gene TRBV5-6; 8 nucleotides line up with TRBD1. This CDR3 spans 15 amino acids. In germline, CDR1 is SGHDT, CDR2 YYEEEE. In DNA, the CDR3 is TGTGCCAGCAGCTTCGGACAGGGTAGCTATCAGCCCCAGCATTTT. It translates to CASSFGQGSYQPQHF.

The J gene is TRBJ2-5, the V gene TRBV19; D is perhaps TRBD1 (6 bases). The CDR3 is 15 amino acids. In germline, CDR1 is LNHDA, CDR2 SQIVND (reference sequence). V lost 5 bases and J 5 bases, leaving 18 bases between the germline ends. CDR3 loop: CASSPKGQRRETQYF. The CDR3, as DNA: TGTGCCAGTAGTCCAAAGGGACAAAGGAGGGAGACCCAGTACTTC. Supplemented by reference TRBV19 and TRBJ2-5, the full variable domain reads DGGITQSPKYLFRKEGQNVTLSCEQNLNHDAMYWYRQDPGQGLRLIYYSQIVNDFQKGDIAEGYSVSREKKESFPLTVTSAQKNPTAFYLCASSPKGQRRETQYFGPGTRLLVL.

J is TRBJ1-2 and V is TRBV18, with a weak D call TRBD1 (6 bases). The germline CDR1 and CDR2 sequences are KGHSH and LQKENI. The CDR3 is 15 residues long. Trimming cost V 3 bases and J 8 bases, with 19 bases left between them. CDR3 sequence reads: CASSPPSGQKPGYTF. The CDR3 DNA reads TGTGCCAGCTCACCCCCCAGTGGACAGAAACCCGGCTACACCTTC.

The V call is TRBV19, the J call TRBJ1-4; the D gene is possibly TRBD1 (6 bases). This CDR3 is built from 14 residues. Germline lookup yields CDR1 LNHDA and CDR2 SQIVND (reference sequence). The V end was cut by 6 bases, the J end by 4 bases, with 12 bases between. CDR3 nucleotide sequence: TGTGCCAGTAGCTTATGGACAGATAATGAAAAACTGTTTTTT. It codes for CASSLWTDNEKLFF.

The V gene is TRBV24-1, the J gene TRBJ2-2, with D tentatively TRBD1 (6 bases). V was shortened by 4 bases and J by 3 bases, with 11 bases between the two germline ends. Looked up from germline, CDR1 is KGHDR and CDR2 is SFDVKD. The CDR3 contains 15 residues. The CDR3 is CATSERQADTGELFF. The CDR3 region has the DNA TGTGCCACCAGTGAGAGACAGGCAGACACCGGGGAGCTGTTTTTT.

The V and J genes are TRBV19 and TRBJ1-1, with TRBD1 matching over 7 bases. This CDR3 region has 13 residues. Per the germline V gene, CDR1 is LNHDA and CDR2 is SQIVND (reference sequence). The V segment lost 10 bases and the J segment 5 bases; nucleotides outside the gene matches: 10. CDR3: CATRTGRGTEAFF. For the CDR3, the DNA is TGTGCCACAAGGACAGGTCGGGGAACTGAAGCTTTCTTT.